A selection of T cell receptor beta chains follows, all from one sample in a study of OX40 agonist ivuxolimab in advanced cancers. The repertoire was sequenced with immunoSEQ multiplex PCR; TCRdb's copy has only in-frame clones and lacks some. The sample includes 20,000 to 25,000 clones, less than 90% of them seen just once. The specimen comprised CD4+ or CD8+ T cells sorted from blood, sampled in a trial of the OX40 agonist ivuxolimab. The receptor source for this set is an adult with an advanced solid tumor such as melanoma, head and neck, liver or kidney cancer. Both conserved end residues are part of each CDR3. D genes are given only for firm matches. A row's size may be missing; if present it is once, few, many or a size class.

CASSHPSGITDTQYF TGCGCCAGCAGCCACCCTAGCGGGATCACAGATACGCAGTATTTT TRBJ2-3 TRBV4-1 TRBD2 15 NA
CASSPGWDYGYTF TGCGCCAGCAGTCCCGGGTGGGACTATGGCTACACCTTC TRBJ1-2 TRBV4-3 NA 13 NA
CASSIPVSSYNEQFF TGTGCCAGTAGTATACCAGTCAGCTCCTACAATGAGCAGTTCTTC TRBJ2-1 TRBV19 NA 15 NA
CASSFRIGAPQHF TGTGCCAGCAGTTTCAGGATAGGGGCGCCCCAGCATTTT TRBJ1-5 TRBV6-4 NA 13 NA
CSGTGANSYEQYF TGCAGTGGGACAGGGGCGAACTCCTACGAGCAGTACTTC TRBJ2-7 TRBV29-1 TRBD1 13 NA
CASAIGYTMGELFF TGTGCCTCAGCGATAGGGTACACTATGGGGGAGCTGTTTTTT TRBJ2-2 TRBV13 NA 14 NA
CASSEWQERYGYTF TGTGCCAGCAGTGAATGGCAGGAGCGCTATGGCTACACCTTC TRBJ1-2 TRBV25-1 NA 14 once
CASSEAFGTGGRNGYTF TGTGCCAGCAGTGAAGCTTTCGGGACAGGGGGCAGGAATGGCTACACCTTC TRBJ1-2 TRBV2 TRBD1 17 NA
CASSRGDHSNQPQHF TGTGCCAGCAGCCGAGGGGACCATAGCAATCAGCCCCAGCATTTT TRBJ1-5 TRBV11-2 NA 15 NA
CASSSSHRDRGLPEAFF TGTGCCAGCAGCTCCTCTCACCGGGACAGGGGGCTCCCTGAAGCTTTCTTT TRBJ1-1 TRBV9 TRBD1 17 once
CASSFRSGSYNEQFF TGTGCCAGCAGTTTCCGGAGCGGGAGCTACAATGAGCAGTTCTTC TRBJ2-1 TRBV28 TRBD2 15 NA
CASSRLAGDSEQFF TGTGCCAGCAGTCGACTAGCGGGAGATAGTGAGCAGTTCTTC TRBJ2-1 TRBV28 TRBD2 14 few
CASSKAANYGYTF TGTGCCAGCAGTAAAGCAGCTAACTATGGCTACACCTTC TRBJ1-2 TRBV28 NA 13 NA
CASSLDSGATGELFF TGTGCCAGCAGTTTAGATAGCGGGGCCACCGGGGAGCTGTTTTTT TRBJ2-2 TRBV28 TRBD2 15 NA
CASSYSPRSYGYTF TGTGCCAGCAGTTACTCACCCAGGTCCTATGGCTACACCTTC TRBJ1-2 TRBV6-5 NA 14 NA
CASGDGEAFF TGTGCCAGCGGGGACGGTGAAGCTTTCTTT TRBJ1-1 TRBV6-5 NA 10 NA
CASSQATRTGVSYSNQPQHF TGCGCCAGCAGCCAGGCCACCCGGACAGGGGTCTCCTATAGCAATCAGCCCCAGCATTTT TRBJ1-5 TRBV4-3 TRBD1 20 once
CASSLMLAGEGETQYF TGTGCCAGCAGCTTAATGCTAGCGGGAGAGGGGGAGACCCAGTACTTC TRBJ2-5 TRBV11-2 TRBD2 16 NA
CSVGAGLTYEQYF TGCAGCGTTGGGGCAGGCCTTACCTACGAGCAGTACTTC TRBJ2-7 TRBV29-1 NA 13 NA
CASSLVGTVSRGYTF TGTGCCAGCAGCTTGGTAGGGACAGTCTCAAGGGGCTACACCTTC TRBJ1-2 TRBV5-5 TRBD1 15 NA
CASSYFGRGPETQYF TGTGCCAGCAGTTACTTTGGCAGGGGGCCAGAGACCCAGTACTTC TRBJ2-5 TRBV6-5 TRBD1 15 NA
CASSLAVANTGELFF TGTGCCAGCAGCCTAGCGGTTGCGAACACCGGGGAGCTGTTTTTT TRBJ2-2 TRBV7-8 TRBD2 15 NA
CASRGLASYEQYF TGTGCCAGCAGGGGACTAGCCTCCTACGAGCAGTACTTC TRBJ2-7 TRBV27 TRBD2 13 NA
CASSESNAGEQFF TGTGCCAGCAGTGAATCGAACGCCGGTGAGCAGTTCTTC TRBJ2-1 TRBV25-1 NA 13 NA
CASSLSPPASGRRTQETQYF TGTGCCAGCAGTTTAAGCCCCCCGGCTAGCGGGAGAAGGACGCAAGAGACCCAGTACTTC TRBJ2-5 TRBV27 TRBD2 20 once
CASQAGTAWETQYF TGTGCCAGCCAAGCAGGGACGGCGTGGGAGACCCAGTACTTC TRBJ2-5 TRBV28 NA 14 NA
CATSSLTGIQGGTQYF TGTGCCACCAGTTCCTTAACAGGGATCCAGGGAGGTACGCAGTATTTT TRBJ2-3 TRBV15 NA 16 NA
CASRPNMNTEAFF TGTGCCAGCAGGCCTAACATGAACACTGAAGCTTTCTTT TRBJ1-1 TRBV6-5 NA 13 once
CARGLAGAFGGAGELFF TGTGCCAGGGGACTAGCGGGAGCGTTTGGAGGTGCCGGGGAGCTGTTTTTT TRBJ2-2 TRBV2 TRBD2 17 once
CATAPPGNTIYF TGTGCCACCGCCCCTCCGGGTAACACCATATATTTT TRBJ1-3 TRBV5-4 NA 12 NA
CASSPGGPYEQYF TGTGCCAGCTCCCCGGGGGGCCCCTACGAGCAGTACTTC TRBJ2-7 TRBV19 NA 13 NA
CASSLSGIGSDTQYF TGTGCCAGCAGCCTCAGCGGGATAGGGTCAGATACGCAGTATTTT TRBJ2-3 TRBV28 TRBD2 15 once
CASSPKGVLTSVVEQFF TGTGCCAGCAGCCCAAAAGGGGTACTCACTTCCGTTGTTGAGCAGTTCTTC TRBJ2-1 TRBV7-8 NA 17 NA
CASSQNWGSGELFF TGCGCCAGCAGCCAAAATTGGGGGTCCGGGGAGCTGTTTTTT TRBJ2-2 TRBV4-1 NA 14 NA
CASSMGDGLNTEAFF TGTGCCAGTAGTATGGGGGACGGACTGAACACTGAAGCTTTCTTT TRBJ1-1 TRBV19 NA 15 NA
CASSPGTGPYEQYF TGTGCCAGCAGCCCGGGGACAGGGCCCTACGAGCAGTACTTC TRBJ2-7 TRBV11-3 TRBD1 14 NA
CSAGWPDTQYF TGCAGTGCGGGGTGGCCCGATACGCAGTATTTT TRBJ2-3 TRBV20-1 NA 11 NA
CASSFPPGLAGVKSYNEQFF TGTGCCAGCAGTTTCCCCCCGGGACTAGCGGGAGTTAAATCCTACAATGAGCAGTTCTTC TRBJ2-1 TRBV28 TRBD2 20 NA
CASSLASLYNEQFF TGTGCCAGCAGCTTAGCTTCGTTATACAATGAGCAGTTCTTC TRBJ2-1 TRBV7-2 NA 14 NA
CASSLGLSGEIGEKLFF TGTGCCAGCAGCTTAGGGTTATCAGGCGAGATTGGTGAAAAACTGTTTTTT TRBJ1-4 TRBV7-8 NA 17 NA
CASSDGQGGGQPQHF TGTGCCAGCAGTGACGGACAGGGGGGCGGTCAGCCCCAGCATTTT TRBJ1-5 TRBV27 TRBD1 15 NA
CASSLTSGRLGETQYF TGTGCCAGCAGCTTGACTAGCGGGAGACTGGGAGAGACCCAGTACTTC TRBJ2-5 TRBV5-6 TRBD2 16 NA
CASSQYSYEQYF TGTGCCAGCAGCCAGTACAGTTACGAGCAGTACTTC TRBJ2-7 TRBV14 NA 12 NA
CASSTRTVPPYEQYF TGTGCCAGCAGCACCCGGACAGTGCCCCCCTACGAGCAGTACTTC TRBJ2-7 TRBV14 NA 15 NA
CASRLYTGELFF TGTGCCAGCAGACTATACACCGGGGAGCTGTTTTTT TRBJ2-2 TRBV27 NA 12 once